The next 9 T cell receptor beta chains were all read from a single sample in a study of T cell responses to AZD1222 COVID-19 vaccine. Clones were sequenced by immunoSEQ multiplex PCR, and TCRdb holds only the in-frame ones, with some missing. The data hold around 100,000 clones, with about 90% observed a single time. The sample consisted of peripheral blood, taken on day 0 of AZD1222 vaccination. Receptors were obtained from an adult in good health.

The CDR3 nucleotides are TGTGCCAGCAGCTCCCTCTTTGGGGAGCTGTTTTTT. Translated: CASSSLFGELFF. This chain connects TRBV7-9 to TRBJ2-2; no definite D call. Trimming pared 4 bases from V and 8 bases from J, leaving 8 bases between. The CDR3 extends over 12 amino acids. CDR1 and CDR2 from the germline V gene are SEHNR and FQNEAQ (reference sequence).

The V gene is TRBV6-5, the J gene TRBJ1-1; D is unresolved. Per the germline V gene, CDR1 is MNHEY and CDR2 is SVGAGI. The CDR3 length is 13 residues. V dropped 0 bases and J dropped 8 bases, with 10 bases sitting between them. DNA for the CDR3: TGTGCCAGCAGTTACTCGCGGCCCGAAGAAGCTTTCTTT. Translation: CASSYSRPEEAFF.

The chain carries TRBV5-1 and TRBJ1-3; a weak D match, TRBD1 (5 bases). The ends were cut back, 0 bases at V and 0 bases at J, with 7 bases in the middle. Germline V lookup: CDR1 SGHRS, CDR2 YFSETQ. The CDR3 runs 15 residues. The CDR3 DNA follows: TGCGCCAGCAGCTTGGACGGACACTCTGGAAACACCATATATTTT. Translated, it gives CASSLDGHSGNTIYF.

The rearrangement uses TRBV6-5 and TRBJ2-5; D is unclear. Looked up from germline, CDR1 is MNHEY and CDR2 is SVGAGI. CDR3 size: 13 residues. V gave up 2 bases and J gave up 1 base, with 5 bases separating them. The CDR3 loop reads CASSYSSQETQYF. CDR3 DNA sequence: TGTGCCAGCAGTTACAGTTCCCAAGAGACCCAGTACTTC.

This clone has only one observation. The genes are TRBV5-1 and TRBJ1-1; D is ambiguous. V was trimmed by 0 bases and J by 5 bases, leaving 11 bases between them. The germline V gene encodes CDR1 SGHRS and CDR2 YFSETQ. The CDR3 is 14 amino acids. This CDR3 is CASSLVENWTEAFF. The CDR3 coding sequence is TGCGCCAGCAGCTTGGTGGAAAATTGGACTGAAGCTTTCTTT.

CDR3 protein: CATAGPIPPYEQYF. The CDR3 coding sequence is TGTGCCACCGCCGGGCCAATACCCCCCTACGAGCAGTACTTC. The V call is TRBV24-1, the J call TRBJ2-7; no clear D gene. The CDR3 is 14 amino acids. V lost 9 bases and J 2 bases, leaving 16 bases between the germline ends. The germline V gene encodes CDR1 KGHDR and CDR2 SFDVKD.

The J gene is TRBJ2-2, the V gene TRBV9; D gene ambiguous. Trimming cost V 0 bases and J 4 bases, with 4 bases left between them. Germline V CDR1 and CDR2: SGDLS, YYNGEE. The CDR3 length is 13 residues. CDR3 region: CASSVEVTGELFF. The CDR3 bases are TGTGCCAGCAGCGTAGAGGTCACCGGGGAGCTGTTTTTT.

The chain combines TRBV19 with TRBJ2-3; D remains unclear. Germline-derived CDR1 and CDR2 are LNHDA and SQIVND (reference sequence). Between the trimmed V and J ends, which lost 7 bases and 2 bases, there was a span of 13 bases. The CDR3 sequence is 14 residues long. The DNA of the CDR3 is TGTGCCAGTATGACCCGCGGAGTCACAGATACGCAGTATTTT. It specifies CASMTRGVTDTQYF.

This clone was seen a handful of times. The chain employs TRBV18 and TRBJ2-2; D is unclear. Trimming left V 2 bases short and J 9 bases short, with 7 bases between. The germline CDR1 and CDR2 sequences are KGHSH and LQKENI. The CDR3 is 12 amino acids. The CDR3 protein is CASSPMERELFF. The CDR3 bases are TGTGCCAGCTCACCAATGGAGCGGGAGCTGTTTTTT. The variable domain in full, with the rest retrieved from reference TRBV18 and TRBJ2-2, is NAGVMQNPRHLVRRRGQEARLRCSPMKGHSHVYWYRQLPEEGLKFMVYLQKENIIDESGMPKERFSAEFPKEGPSILRIQQVVRGDSAAYFCASSPMERELFFGEGSRLTVL.